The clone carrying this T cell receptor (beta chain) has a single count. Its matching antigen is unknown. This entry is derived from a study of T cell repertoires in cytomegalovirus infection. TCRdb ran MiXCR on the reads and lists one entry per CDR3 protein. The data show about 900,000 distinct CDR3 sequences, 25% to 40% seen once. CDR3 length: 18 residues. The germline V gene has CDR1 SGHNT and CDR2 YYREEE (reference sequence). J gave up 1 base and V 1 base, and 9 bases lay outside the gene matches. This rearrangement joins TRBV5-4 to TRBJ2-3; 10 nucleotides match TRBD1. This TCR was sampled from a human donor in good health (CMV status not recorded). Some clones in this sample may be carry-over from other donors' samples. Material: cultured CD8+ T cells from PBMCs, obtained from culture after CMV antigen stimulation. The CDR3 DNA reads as TGTGCCAGCAGCTTGCCCGGGGGACAGGGGACCCGCACAGATACGCAGTATTTT. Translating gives CASSLPGGQGTRTDTQYF.